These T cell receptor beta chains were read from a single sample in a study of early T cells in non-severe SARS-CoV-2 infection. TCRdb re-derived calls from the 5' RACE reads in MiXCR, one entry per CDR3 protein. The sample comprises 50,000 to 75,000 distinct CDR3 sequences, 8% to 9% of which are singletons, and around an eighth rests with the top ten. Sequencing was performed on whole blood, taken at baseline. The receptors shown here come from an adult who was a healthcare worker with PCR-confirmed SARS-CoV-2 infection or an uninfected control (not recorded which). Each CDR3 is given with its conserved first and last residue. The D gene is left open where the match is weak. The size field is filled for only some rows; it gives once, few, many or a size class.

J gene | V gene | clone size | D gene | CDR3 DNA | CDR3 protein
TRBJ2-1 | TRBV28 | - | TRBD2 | TGTGCCAGCAGTTTGGCGGGGGGCGTTAGCGGGAGCTCCTACAATGAGCAGTTCTTC | CASSLAGGVSGSSYNEQFF
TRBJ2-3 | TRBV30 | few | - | TGTGCCTGGGCCCGGGGGACTAGCACAGATACGCAGTATTTT | CAWARGTSTDTQYF
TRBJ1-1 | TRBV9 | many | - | TGTGCCAGCAGCGTTACACCGAACACTGAAGCTTTCTTT | CASSVTPNTEAFF
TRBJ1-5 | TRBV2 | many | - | TGTGCCAGCAATCGGGAGTCGAATCAGCCCCAGCATTTT | CASNRESNQPQHF
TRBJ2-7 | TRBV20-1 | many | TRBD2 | TGCAGTGCTAGAGATCGACGGGAGGGCGCCTACGAGCAGTACTTC | CSARDRREGAYEQYF
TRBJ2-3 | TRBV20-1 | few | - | TGCAGTGCTAGAGAAGGAGGAGATACGCAGTATTTT | CSAREGGDTQYF
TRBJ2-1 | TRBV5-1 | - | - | TGCGCCAGCAGCTGGGGATTCGGTAATGAGCAGTTCTTC | CASSWGFGNEQFF
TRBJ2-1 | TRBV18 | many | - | TGTGCCAGCTCACCACGGGGTAGCTATGAGCAGTTCTTC | CASSPRGSYEQFF
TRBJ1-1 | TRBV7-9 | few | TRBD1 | TGTGCCAGCAGCTCCGGGACAGGGGGCGCCTCGGCGACTGAAGCTTTCTTT | CASSSGTGGASATEAFF
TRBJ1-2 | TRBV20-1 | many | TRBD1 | TGCAGTGCTAGAGATCTGACAGGGGATGGCTACACCTTC | CSARDLTGDGYTF
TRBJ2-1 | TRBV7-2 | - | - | TGTGCCAGCAGCTGGGATAGGAATGAGCAGTTCTTC | CASSWDRNEQFF
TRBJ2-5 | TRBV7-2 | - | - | TGTGCCAGCAGCTTACGGCGGGGCCAAGAGACCCAGTACTTC | CASSLRRGQETQYF
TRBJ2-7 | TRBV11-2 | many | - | TGTGCCAGCAGCTTATCCCAATCCTACGAGCAGTACTTC | CASSLSQSYEQYF
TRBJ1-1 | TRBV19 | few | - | TGTGCCACCTTAAAGGGGGGCAATTATGGCGGCTCTACTGAAGCTTTCTTT | CATLKGGNYGGSTEAFF
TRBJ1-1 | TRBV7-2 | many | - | TGTGCCAGCAAAGGGGAGAACACTGAAGCTTTCTTT | CASKGENTEAFF
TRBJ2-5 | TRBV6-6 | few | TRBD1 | TGTGCCAGCAGTTCCCCCCAGGGGACAGAAGAGACCCAGTACTTC | CASSSPQGTEETQYF
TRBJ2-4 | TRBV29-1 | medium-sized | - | TGCAGCGTTGAAGAGGATTTAGGGAACATTCAGTACTTC | CSVEEDLGNIQYF
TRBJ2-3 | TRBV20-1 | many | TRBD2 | TGCAGTGCTAGAGATAGACTAGCGGGCACAGATACGCAGTATTTT | CSARDRLAGTDTQYF
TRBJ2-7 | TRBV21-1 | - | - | TGTGCCAGCAGCAAAGAAGGGAGCGGACCCCACGAGCAGTACTTC | CASSKEGSGPHEQYF
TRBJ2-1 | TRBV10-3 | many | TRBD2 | TGTGCCATCAGCTCAACTAGCGGGAGGGCCGGTGAGCAGTTCTTC | CAISSTSGRAGEQFF
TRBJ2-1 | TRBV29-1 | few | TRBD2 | TGCAGCGTTGAAGGCATAGTGGGAGGGAGCTCCTACAATGAGCAGTTCTTC | CSVEGIVGGSSYNEQFF
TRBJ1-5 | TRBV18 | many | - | TGTGCCAGCTCACCACGGGCCGATCAGCCCCAGCATTTT | CASSPRADQPQHF